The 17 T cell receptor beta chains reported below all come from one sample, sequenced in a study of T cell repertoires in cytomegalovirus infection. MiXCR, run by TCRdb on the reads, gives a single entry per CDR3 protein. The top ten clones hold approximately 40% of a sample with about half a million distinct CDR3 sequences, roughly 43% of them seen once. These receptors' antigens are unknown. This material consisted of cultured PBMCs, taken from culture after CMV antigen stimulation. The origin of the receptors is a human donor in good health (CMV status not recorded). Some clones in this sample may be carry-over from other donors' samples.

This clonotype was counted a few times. CDR3 loop: CASTTGQGRQPQHF. CDR3 nucleotides: TGTGCCAGCACCACCGGACAGGGGAGACAGCCCCAGCATTTT. This rearrangement joins TRBV12-3 or TRBV12-4 to TRBJ1-5; 9 nucleotides align to TRBD1. The CDR3 loop spans 14 amino acids. V was clipped by 7 bases and J by 7 bases; unmatched bases: 8.

The CDR3 protein is CASSLTESSYEQYF. DNA for the CDR3: TGTGCCAGCAGCTTGACTGAAAGCTCCTACGAGCAGTACTTC. The chain is built from TRBV7-9 and TRBJ2-7; no definite D call. The CDR3 is 14 amino acids. In germline, CDR1 is SEHNR, CDR2 FQNEAQ (reference sequence). The V gene lost 3 bases and the J gene lost 0 bases, with 9 bases spanning the gap.

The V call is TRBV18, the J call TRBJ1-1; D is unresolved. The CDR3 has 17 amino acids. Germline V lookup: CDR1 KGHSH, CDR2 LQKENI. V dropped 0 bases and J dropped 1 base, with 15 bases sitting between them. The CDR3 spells CASSPPGPSPQNTEAFF. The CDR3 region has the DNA TGTGCCAGCTCACCACCGGGCCCTTCGCCCCAGAACACTGAAGCTTTCTTT.

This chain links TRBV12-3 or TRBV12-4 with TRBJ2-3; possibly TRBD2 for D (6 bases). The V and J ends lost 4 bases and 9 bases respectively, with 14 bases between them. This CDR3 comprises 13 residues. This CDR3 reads CASSSTGSDTQYF. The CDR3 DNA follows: TGTGCCAGCAGTTCCACCGGGAGCGACACGCAGTATTTT.

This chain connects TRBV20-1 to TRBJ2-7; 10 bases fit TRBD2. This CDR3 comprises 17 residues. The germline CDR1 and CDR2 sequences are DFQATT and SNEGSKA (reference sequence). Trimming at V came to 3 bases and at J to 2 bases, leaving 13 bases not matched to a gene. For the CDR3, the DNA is TGCAGTGCTAGTGACAAGGGAGCGGGAGGGGTTGCCTACGAGCAGTACTTC. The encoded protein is CSASDKGAGGVAYEQYF.

The CDR3 DNA is TGTGCCAGCAGCTTATTCCTCTCGGGCACTGAAGCTTTCTTT. Encoded protein: CASSLFLSGTEAFF. This chain joins TRBV7-6 and TRBJ1-1, with D hard to call. The CDR3 sequence is 14 residues long. With 2 bases removed from V and 4 bases from J, the gap between germline ends came to 11 bases. Germline CDR1 and CDR2: SGHVS and FNYEAQ. The full variable domain, with the rest looked up from reference TRBV7-6 and TRBJ1-1, is GAGVSQSPRYKVTKRGQDVALRCDPISGHVSLYWYRQALGQGPEFLTYFNYEAQQDKSGLPNDRFSAERPEGSISTLTIQRTEQRDSAMYRCASSLFLSGTEAFFGQGTRLTVV.

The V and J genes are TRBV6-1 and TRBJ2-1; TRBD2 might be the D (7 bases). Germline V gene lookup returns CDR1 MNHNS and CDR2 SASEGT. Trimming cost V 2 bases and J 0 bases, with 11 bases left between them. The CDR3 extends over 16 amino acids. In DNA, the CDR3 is TGTGCCAGCAGTGAAAGGGGGGGGGGCTCCTACAATGAGCAGTTCTTC. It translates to CASSERGGGSYNEQFF.

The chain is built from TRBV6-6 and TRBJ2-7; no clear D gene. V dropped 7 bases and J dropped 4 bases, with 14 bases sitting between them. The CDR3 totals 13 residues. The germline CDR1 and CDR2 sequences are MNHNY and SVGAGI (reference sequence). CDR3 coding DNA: TGTGCCAGCACGGAAGAGGAATGGTACGAGCAGTACTTC. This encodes CASTEEEWYEQYF.

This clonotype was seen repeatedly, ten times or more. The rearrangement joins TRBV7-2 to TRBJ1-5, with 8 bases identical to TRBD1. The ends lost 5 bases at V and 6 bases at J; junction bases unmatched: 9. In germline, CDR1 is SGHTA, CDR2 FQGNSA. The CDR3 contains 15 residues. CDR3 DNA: TGTGCCAGCAGCGAAACGACAGGGGTGGGTCAGCCCCAGCATTTT. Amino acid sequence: CASSETTGVGQPQHF.

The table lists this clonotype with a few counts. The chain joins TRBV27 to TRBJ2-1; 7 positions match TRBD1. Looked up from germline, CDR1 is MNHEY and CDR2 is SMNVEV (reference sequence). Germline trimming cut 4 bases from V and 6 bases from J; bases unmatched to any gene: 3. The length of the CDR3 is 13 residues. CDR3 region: CASSSYRGNEQFF. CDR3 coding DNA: TGTGCCAGCAGTTCATACAGGGGCAATGAGCAGTTCTTC.

Here the CDR3 reads CASSYDLLAGGDNEQFF. CDR3 coding DNA: TGCGCCAGCAGCTACGACTTGCTAGCGGGGGGAGACAATGAGCAGTTCTTC. This rearrangement joins TRBV5-1 to TRBJ2-1; 11 bases map to TRBD2. CDR1 is SGHRS and CDR2 is YFSETQ in the germline V gene. The V and J ends lost 3 bases and 5 bases, in that order; junction bases with no gene match: 10. This CDR3 spans 17 amino acids.

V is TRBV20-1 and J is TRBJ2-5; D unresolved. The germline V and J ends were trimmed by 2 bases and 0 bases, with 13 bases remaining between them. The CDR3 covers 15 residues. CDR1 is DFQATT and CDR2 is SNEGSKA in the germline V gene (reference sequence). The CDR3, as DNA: TGCAGTGCTAGAAACCCACGAGGAAACCAAGAGACCCAGTACTTC. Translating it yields CSARNPRGNQETQYF.

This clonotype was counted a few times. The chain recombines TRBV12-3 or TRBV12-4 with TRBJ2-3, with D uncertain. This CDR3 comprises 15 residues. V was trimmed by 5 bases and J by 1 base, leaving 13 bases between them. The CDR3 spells CASSLQAMRTDTQYF. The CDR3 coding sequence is TGTGCCAGCAGTCTCCAGGCAATGCGCACAGATACGCAGTATTTT.

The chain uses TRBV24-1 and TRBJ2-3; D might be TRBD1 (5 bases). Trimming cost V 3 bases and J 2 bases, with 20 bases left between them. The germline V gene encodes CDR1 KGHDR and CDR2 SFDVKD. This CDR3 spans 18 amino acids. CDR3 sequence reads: CATSDPQGPTSYTDTQYF. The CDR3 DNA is TGTGCCACCAGTGATCCTCAGGGCCCGACATCATACACAGATACGCAGTATTTT.

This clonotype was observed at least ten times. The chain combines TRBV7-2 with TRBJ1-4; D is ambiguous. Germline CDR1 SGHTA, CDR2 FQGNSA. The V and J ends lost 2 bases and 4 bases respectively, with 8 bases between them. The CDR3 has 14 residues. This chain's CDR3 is CASSLRGINEKLFF. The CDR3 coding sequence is TGTGCCAGCAGCTTACGAGGAATTAATGAAAAACTGTTTTTT. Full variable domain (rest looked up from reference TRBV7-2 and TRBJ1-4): GAGVSQSPSNKVTEKGKDVELRCDPISGHTALYWYRQSLGQGLEFLIYFQGNSAPDKSGLPSDRFSAERTGGSVSTLTIQRTQQEDSAVYLCASSLRGINEKLFFGSGTQLSVL.

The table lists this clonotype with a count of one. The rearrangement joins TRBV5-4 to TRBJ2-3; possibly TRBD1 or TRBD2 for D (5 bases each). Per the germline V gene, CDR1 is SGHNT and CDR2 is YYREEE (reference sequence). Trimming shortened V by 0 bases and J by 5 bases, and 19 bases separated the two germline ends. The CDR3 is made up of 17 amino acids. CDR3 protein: CASSLAGTPTLVDTQYF. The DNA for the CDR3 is TGTGCCAGCAGCTTGGCCGGGACCCCGACTTTAGTAGATACGCAGTATTTT.

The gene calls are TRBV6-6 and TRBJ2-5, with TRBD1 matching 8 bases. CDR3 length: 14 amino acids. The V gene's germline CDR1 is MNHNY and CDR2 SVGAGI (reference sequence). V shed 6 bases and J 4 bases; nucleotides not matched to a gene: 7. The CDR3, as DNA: TGTGCCAGCAGAACCGACAGGGGCCGAGAGACCCAGTACTTC. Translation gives CASRTDRGRETQYF.